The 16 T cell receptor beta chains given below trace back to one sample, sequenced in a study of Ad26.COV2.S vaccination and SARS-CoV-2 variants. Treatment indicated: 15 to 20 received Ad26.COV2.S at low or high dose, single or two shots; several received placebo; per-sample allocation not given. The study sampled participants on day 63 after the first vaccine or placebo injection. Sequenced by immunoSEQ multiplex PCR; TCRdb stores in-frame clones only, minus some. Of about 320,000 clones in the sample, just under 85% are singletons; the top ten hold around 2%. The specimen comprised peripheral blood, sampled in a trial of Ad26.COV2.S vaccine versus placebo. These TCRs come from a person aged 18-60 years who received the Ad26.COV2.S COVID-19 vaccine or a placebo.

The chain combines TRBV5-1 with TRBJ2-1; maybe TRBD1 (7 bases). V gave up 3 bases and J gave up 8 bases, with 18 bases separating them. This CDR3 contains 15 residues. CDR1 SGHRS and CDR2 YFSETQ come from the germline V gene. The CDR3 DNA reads TGCGCCAGCAGCTCCAACTCGGCAGGGGGGTATGAGCAGTTCTTC. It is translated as CASSSNSAGGYEQFF.

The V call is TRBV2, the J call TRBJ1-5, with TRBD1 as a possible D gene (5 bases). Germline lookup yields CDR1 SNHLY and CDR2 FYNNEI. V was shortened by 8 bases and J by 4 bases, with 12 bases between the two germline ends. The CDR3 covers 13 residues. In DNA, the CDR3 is TGTGCCAGCGGGCGGGACGGAAATCAGCCCCAGCATTTT. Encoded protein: CASGRDGNQPQHF.

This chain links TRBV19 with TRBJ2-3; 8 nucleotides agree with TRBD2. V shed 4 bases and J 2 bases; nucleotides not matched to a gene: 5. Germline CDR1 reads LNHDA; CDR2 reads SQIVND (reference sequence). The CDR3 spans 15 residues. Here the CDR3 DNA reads TGTGCCAGTAGTAATATGCGGGGGGACACAGATACGCAGTATTTT. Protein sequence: CASSNMRGDTDTQYF. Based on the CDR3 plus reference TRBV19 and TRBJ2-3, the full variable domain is DGGITQSPKYLFRKEGQNVTLSCEQNLNHDAMYWYRQDPGQGLRLIYYSQIVNDFQKGDIAEGYSVSREKKESFPLTVTSAQKNPTAFYLCASSNMRGDTDTQYFGPGTRLTVL.

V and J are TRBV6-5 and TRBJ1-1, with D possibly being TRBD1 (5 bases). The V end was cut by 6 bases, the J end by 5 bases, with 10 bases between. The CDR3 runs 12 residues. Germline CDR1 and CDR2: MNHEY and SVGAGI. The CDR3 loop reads CASSGWGTEAFF. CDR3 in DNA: TGTGCCAGCAGCGGCTGGGGGACTGAAGCTTTCTTT.

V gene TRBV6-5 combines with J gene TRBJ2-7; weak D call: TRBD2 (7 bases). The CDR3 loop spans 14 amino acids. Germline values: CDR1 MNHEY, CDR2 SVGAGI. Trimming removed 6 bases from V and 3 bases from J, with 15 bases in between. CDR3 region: CASSRGGASYEQYF. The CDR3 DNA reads TGTGCCAGCAGCCGAGGGGGGGCCAGCTACGAGCAGTACTTC.

CDR3 in DNA: TGTGCCAGCACCTCCGGGGGGGAACCTAACTATGGCTACACCTTC. As protein: CASTSGGEPNYGYTF. V usage is TRBV6-5 and J usage is TRBJ1-2; D is perhaps TRBD1 (5 bases). Looked up from germline, CDR1 is MNHEY and CDR2 is SVGAGI. The CDR3 spans 15 residues. V was shortened by 7 bases and J by 0 bases, with 15 bases between the two germline ends.

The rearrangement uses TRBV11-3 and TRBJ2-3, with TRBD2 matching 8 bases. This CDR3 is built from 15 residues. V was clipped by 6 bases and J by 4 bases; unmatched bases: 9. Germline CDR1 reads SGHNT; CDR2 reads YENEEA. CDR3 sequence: CASSPGGTRPDTQYF. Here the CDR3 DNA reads TGTGCCAGCAGTCCGGGGGGGACGCGTCCAGATACGCAGTATTTT.

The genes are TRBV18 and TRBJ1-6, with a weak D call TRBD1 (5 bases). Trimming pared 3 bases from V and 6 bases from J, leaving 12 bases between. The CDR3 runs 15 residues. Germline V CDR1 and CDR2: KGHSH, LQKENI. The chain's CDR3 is CASSPSGAINSPLHF. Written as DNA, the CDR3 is TGTGCCAGCTCACCCTCCGGGGCAATTAATTCACCCCTCCACTTT.

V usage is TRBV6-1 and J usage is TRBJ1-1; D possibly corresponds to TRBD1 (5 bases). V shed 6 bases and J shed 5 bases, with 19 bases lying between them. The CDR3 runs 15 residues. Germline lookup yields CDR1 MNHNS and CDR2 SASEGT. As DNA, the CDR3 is TGTGCCAGCAGCTACAAAGAGGGGAGGCGGACTGAAGCTTTCTTT. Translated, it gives CASSYKEGRRTEAFF.

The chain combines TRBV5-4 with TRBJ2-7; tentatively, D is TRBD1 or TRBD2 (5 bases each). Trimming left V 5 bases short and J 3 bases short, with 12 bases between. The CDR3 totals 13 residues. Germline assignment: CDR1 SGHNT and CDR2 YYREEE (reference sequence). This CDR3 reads CASRTSGSYEQYF. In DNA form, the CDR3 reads TGTGCCAGCAGGACCTCAGGGAGCTACGAGCAGTACTTC.

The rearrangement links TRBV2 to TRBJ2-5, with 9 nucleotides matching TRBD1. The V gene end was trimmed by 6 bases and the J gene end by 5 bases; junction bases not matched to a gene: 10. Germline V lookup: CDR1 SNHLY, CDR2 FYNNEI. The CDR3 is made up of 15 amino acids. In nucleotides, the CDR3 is TGTGCCAGCAGGGGGGGGACAGGGACTTTTGAGACCCAGTACTTC. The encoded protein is CASRGGTGTFETQYF.

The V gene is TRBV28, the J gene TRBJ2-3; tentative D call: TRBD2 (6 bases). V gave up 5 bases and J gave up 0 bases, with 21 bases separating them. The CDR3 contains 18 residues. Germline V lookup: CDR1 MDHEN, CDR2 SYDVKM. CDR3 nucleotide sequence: TGTGCCAGCAGTCCTTTGTGGAGGGGTCGTTCTAGCACAGATACGCAGTATTTT. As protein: CASSPLWRGRSSTDTQYF.

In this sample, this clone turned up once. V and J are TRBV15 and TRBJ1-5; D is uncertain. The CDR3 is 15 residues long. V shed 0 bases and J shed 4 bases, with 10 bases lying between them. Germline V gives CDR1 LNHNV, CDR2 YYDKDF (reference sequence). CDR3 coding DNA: TGTGCCACCAGCAGAGATTACGCGGGGAATCAGCCCCAGCATTTT. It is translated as CATSRDYAGNQPQHF. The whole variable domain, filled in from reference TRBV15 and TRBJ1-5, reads DAMVIQNPRYQVTQFGKPVTLSCSQTLNHNVMYWYQQKSSQAPKLLFHYYDKDFNNEADTPDNFQSRRPNTSFCFLDIRSPGLGDTAMYLCATSRDYAGNQPQHFGDGTRLSIL.

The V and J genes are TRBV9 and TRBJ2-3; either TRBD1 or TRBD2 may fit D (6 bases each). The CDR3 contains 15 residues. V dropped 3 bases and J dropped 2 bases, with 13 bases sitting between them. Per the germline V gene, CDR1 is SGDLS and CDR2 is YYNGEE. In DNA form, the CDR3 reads TGTGCCAGCAGCGCCTTAGGGGGACTCACAGATACGCAGTATTTT. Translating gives CASSALGGLTDTQYF. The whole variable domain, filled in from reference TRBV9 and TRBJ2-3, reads DSGVTQTPKHLITATGQRVTLRCSPRSGDLSVYWYQQSLDQGLQFLIQYYNGEERAKGNILERFSAQQFPDLHSELNLSSLELGDSALYFCASSALGGLTDTQYFGPGTRLTVL.

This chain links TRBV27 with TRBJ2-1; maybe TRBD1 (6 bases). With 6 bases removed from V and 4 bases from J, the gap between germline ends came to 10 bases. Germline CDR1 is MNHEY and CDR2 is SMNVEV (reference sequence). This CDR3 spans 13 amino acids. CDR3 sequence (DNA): TGTGCCAGCAGCTCGCAGGGGTACAATGAGCAGTTCTTC. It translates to CASSSQGYNEQFF.

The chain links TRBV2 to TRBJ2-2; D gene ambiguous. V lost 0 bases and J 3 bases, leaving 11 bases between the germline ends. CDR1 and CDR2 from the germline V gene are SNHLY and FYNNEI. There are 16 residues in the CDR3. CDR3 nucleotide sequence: TGTGCCAGCAGTGAAGCGCGGCAGGAACACACCGGGGAGCTGTTTTTT. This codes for CASSEARQEHTGELFF.